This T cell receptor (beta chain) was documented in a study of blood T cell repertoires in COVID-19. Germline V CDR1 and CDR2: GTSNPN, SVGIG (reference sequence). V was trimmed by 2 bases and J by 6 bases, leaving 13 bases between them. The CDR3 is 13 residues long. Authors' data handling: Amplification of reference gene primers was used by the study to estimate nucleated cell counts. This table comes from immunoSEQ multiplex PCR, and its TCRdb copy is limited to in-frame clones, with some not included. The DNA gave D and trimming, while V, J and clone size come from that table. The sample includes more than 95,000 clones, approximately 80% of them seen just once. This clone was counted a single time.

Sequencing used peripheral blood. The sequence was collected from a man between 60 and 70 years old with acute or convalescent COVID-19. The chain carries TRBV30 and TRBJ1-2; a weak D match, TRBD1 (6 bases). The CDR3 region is CAWSTRQADGYTF. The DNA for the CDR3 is TGTGCCTGGAGTACCCGACAGGCGGATGGCTACACCTTC.